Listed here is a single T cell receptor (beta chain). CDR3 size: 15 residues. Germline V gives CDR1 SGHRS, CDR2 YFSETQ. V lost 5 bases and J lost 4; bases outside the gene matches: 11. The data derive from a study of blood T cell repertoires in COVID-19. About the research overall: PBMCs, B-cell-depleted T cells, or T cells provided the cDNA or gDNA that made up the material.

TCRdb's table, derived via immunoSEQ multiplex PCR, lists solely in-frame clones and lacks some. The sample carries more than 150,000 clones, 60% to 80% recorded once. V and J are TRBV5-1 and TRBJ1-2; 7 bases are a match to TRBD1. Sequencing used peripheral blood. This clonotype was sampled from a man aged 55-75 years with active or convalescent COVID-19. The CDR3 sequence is CASSIRGGDLYGYTF. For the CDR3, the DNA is TGCGCCAGCAGTATCCGAGGGGGCGATCTCTATGGCTACACCTTC.